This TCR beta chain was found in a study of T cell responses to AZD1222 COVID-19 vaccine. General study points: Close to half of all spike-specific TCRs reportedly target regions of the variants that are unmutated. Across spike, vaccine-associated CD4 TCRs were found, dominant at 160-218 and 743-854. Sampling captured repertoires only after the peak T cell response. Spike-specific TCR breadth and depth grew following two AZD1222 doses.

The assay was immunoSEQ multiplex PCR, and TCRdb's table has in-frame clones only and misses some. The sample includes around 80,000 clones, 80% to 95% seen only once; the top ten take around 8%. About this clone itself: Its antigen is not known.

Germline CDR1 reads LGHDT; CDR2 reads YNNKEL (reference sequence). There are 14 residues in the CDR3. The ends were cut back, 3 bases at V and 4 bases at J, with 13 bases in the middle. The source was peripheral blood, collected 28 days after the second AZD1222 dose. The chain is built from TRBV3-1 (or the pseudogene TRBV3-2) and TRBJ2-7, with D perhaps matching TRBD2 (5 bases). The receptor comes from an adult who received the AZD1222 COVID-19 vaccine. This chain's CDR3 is CASSHGGPRYEQYF. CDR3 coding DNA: TGTGCCAGCAGCCATGGCGGGCCCCGTTACGAGCAGTACTTC.